Listed below are T cell receptor beta chains from one sample, sequenced in a study of blood T cells in healthy people across ages. Each CDR3 protein is one row after TCRdb ran MiXCR on the 5' RACE reads. The sample lists 750,000 to 1,000,000 distinct CDR3 sequences; about 27% were seen once. The data also belong to a second study, concerning T cells of mothers and their children.

Sequenced input: blood. These receptors all stem from a woman aged 40 to 49 in good health. The CDR3 runs from the conserved cysteine through the conserved F or W. Each record gives: D gene, J gene, clone size, V gene, CDR3 DNA, CDR3 protein. D genes are given only for firm matches. Clone size is stated in some rows and not others, as once, few, many or a class when expanded.

D gene: .; J gene: TRBJ2-7; clone size: .; V gene: TRBV7-9; CDR3 DNA: TGTACCAGCAGCTCGGACCGGAGATCCTACGAGCAGTACTTC; CDR3 protein: CTSSSDRRSYEQYF
D gene: TRBD1; J gene: TRBJ2-5; clone size: many; V gene: TRBV29-1; CDR3 DNA: TGCAGCGTCCCGGACAGGGGAAACCAAGAGACCCAGTACTTC; CDR3 protein: CSVPDRGNQETQYF
D gene: .; J gene: TRBJ2-1; clone size: .; V gene: TRBV7-9; CDR3 DNA: TGTGCCAGCAGCTACCAGACGAAAGGAGAGCAGTTCTTC; CDR3 protein: CASSYQTKGEQFF
D gene: .; J gene: TRBJ1-5; clone size: .; V gene: TRBV6-2/TRBV6-3; CDR3 DNA: TGTGCCAGCAGTTACTCGGGGGGGGACCAGCATTTT; CDR3 protein: CASSYSGGDQHF
D gene: .; J gene: TRBJ2-5; clone size: .; V gene: TRBV3-1; CDR3 DNA: TGTGCCAGCAGCCAAGATGGTTACCAGAAAGAGACCCAGTACTTC; CDR3 protein: CASSQDGYQKETQYF
D gene: TRBD1; J gene: TRBJ2-5; clone size: many; V gene: TRBV15; CDR3 DNA: TGTGCCACCAGCAGAGATCTGGACAGGGGTGGTGAGCAGTACTTC; CDR3 protein: CATSRDLDRGGEQYF
D gene: .; J gene: TRBJ2-7; clone size: few; V gene: TRBV12-3/TRBV12-4; CDR3 DNA: TGTGCCAGCAGTCCAGAGAACAGGGTCGTCCACGAGCAGTACTTC; CDR3 protein: CASSPENRVVHEQYF
D gene: .; J gene: TRBJ1-2; clone size: .; V gene: TRBV20-1; CDR3 DNA: TGCAGTGCTAGTGGGCAGGGGAATCGGAATGGCTACACCTTC; CDR3 protein: CSASGQGNRNGYTF
D gene: TRBD2; J gene: TRBJ2-7; clone size: few; V gene: TRBV7-6; CDR3 DNA: TGTGCCAGCAGCCTACCGGGGGGGCTCGAGCAGTACTTC; CDR3 protein: CASSLPGGLEQYF
D gene: .; J gene: TRBJ2-1; clone size: many; V gene: TRBV15; CDR3 DNA: TGTGCCACCAGCATTGGACAGAGCTCCTACAATGAGCAGTTCTTC; CDR3 protein: CATSIGQSSYNEQFF
D gene: TRBD1; J gene: TRBJ2-1; clone size: once; V gene: TRBV30; CDR3 DNA: TGTGCCTGGAGTGTGGACAGGAGCCCTACTGGTGAGCAGTTCTTC; CDR3 protein: CAWSVDRSPTGEQFF
D gene: .; J gene: TRBJ2-7; clone size: .; V gene: TRBV28; CDR3 DNA: TGTGCCAGCAGTCGACGACCTCGCGAGCAGTACTTC; CDR3 protein: CASSRRPREQYF
D gene: .; J gene: TRBJ2-3; clone size: .; V gene: TRBV7-9; CDR3 DNA: TGTGCCAGCAGCGCGACTTGGGACACGCAGTATTTT; CDR3 protein: CASSATWDTQYF
D gene: .; J gene: TRBJ2-5; clone size: few; V gene: TRBV25-1; CDR3 DNA: TGTGCCAGCAGTGCCGGGGGAAGAAAAGAGACCCAGTACTTC; CDR3 protein: CASSAGGRKETQYF
D gene: .; J gene: TRBJ2-1; clone size: .; V gene: TRBV5-1; CDR3 DNA: TGCGCCAGCAGCTTGGACATTAGGGGGACCTCTAACCCCATCCTCTACAATGAGCAGTTCTTC; CDR3 protein: CASSLDIRGTSNPILYNEQFF
D gene: .; J gene: TRBJ2-7; clone size: .; V gene: TRBV20-1; CDR3 DNA: TGCAGTGCTAGACTCCCAACTGCCGGCTCCTACAATGAGCAGTACTTC; CDR3 protein: CSARLPTAGSYNEQYF
D gene: TRBD1; J gene: TRBJ1-2; clone size: many; V gene: TRBV25-1; CDR3 DNA: TGTGCCAGCAGTGAATATCCTAGGACAGGGGCGACGCTCAATGATGGCTACACCTTC; CDR3 protein: CASSEYPRTGATLNDGYTF
D gene: .; J gene: TRBJ1-1; clone size: .; V gene: TRBV12-3/TRBV12-4; CDR3 DNA: TGTGCCAGCAGGCCTCAGGGAGACGTGACTGAAGCTTTCTTT; CDR3 protein: CASRPQGDVTEAFF
D gene: TRBD1; J gene: TRBJ1-5; clone size: .; V gene: TRBV28; CDR3 DNA: TGTGCCGGCACTTCTCCGACAGGGAGCAATCAGCCCCAGCATTTT; CDR3 protein: CAGTSPTGSNQPQHF
D gene: .; J gene: TRBJ2-1; clone size: many; V gene: TRBV12-3/TRBV12-4; CDR3 DNA: TGTGCCAGCAGCTTAGGCAATGAGCAGTTCTTC; CDR3 protein: CASSLGNEQFF
D gene: .; J gene: TRBJ2-1; clone size: .; V gene: TRBV6-7; CDR3 DNA: TGTGCCAGCAGCTCTCAGGGCCGCAGCATCCACCGCGGCTACAATGAGCAGTTCTTC; CDR3 protein: CASSSQGRSIHRGYNEQFF
D gene: .; J gene: TRBJ2-7; clone size: many; V gene: TRBV12-3/TRBV12-4; CDR3 DNA: TGTGCCAGCAGCCCCCAGGCCCGCACCTACGAGCAGTACTTC; CDR3 protein: CASSPQARTYEQYF
D gene: TRBD2; J gene: TRBJ2-1; clone size: many; V gene: TRBV25-1; CDR3 DNA: TGTGCCAGCACTAGCGGGGGGCGGGTTGAGCAGTTCTTC; CDR3 protein: CASTSGGRVEQFF
D gene: TRBD1; J gene: TRBJ1-2; clone size: few; V gene: TRBV7-2; CDR3 DNA: TGTGCCAGCAGCGAACACCAGGGGCCAGGGGGCACTGGCTACACCTTC; CDR3 protein: CASSEHQGPGGTGYTF
D gene: TRBD2; J gene: TRBJ2-5; clone size: .; V gene: TRBV29-1; CDR3 DNA: TGCAGCGCCTTACTAGCGGGGGGAGAGACCCAGTACTTC; CDR3 protein: CSALLAGGETQYF
D gene: .; J gene: TRBJ2-7; clone size: many; V gene: TRBV4-1; CDR3 DNA: TGCGCCAGCAGCCAAGCAGTGGCCTACGAGCAGTACTTC; CDR3 protein: CASSQAVAYEQYF
D gene: .; J gene: TRBJ1-1; clone size: few; V gene: TRBV20-1; CDR3 DNA: TGCAGTGCTAGAGATCCTGGCGGGCTTGGCGCTGAAGCTTTCTTT; CDR3 protein: CSARDPGGLGAEAFF